The 2 T cell receptor beta chains below come from one sample, sequenced in a study of blood T cell repertoires in COVID-19 (dated by TCRdb to between 2020 and 2021). The library relied on the immunoSEQ multiplex PCR assay. TCRdb carries this immuneACCESS record with in-frame sequences only. Its versions omit some clonotypes, under half of them owing to an unresolved V gene in the studies checked, with the rest unexplained. A total of approximately 170,000 clones appear in this sample, around 86% of them only once. The ten top clones hold 13% of the sample. The sequenced sample consisted of peripheral blood. These receptors all stem from a man aged 65-85 years who had recovered from COVID-19.

V and J are TRBV5-1 and TRBJ1-1, with TRBD1 identical over 11 bases. The CDR3 is made up of 14 amino acids. Germline V CDR1 and CDR2: SGHRS, YFSETQ. After removal of 6 bases from V and 5 bases from J, the junction contained 6 bases not matched to a gene. CDR3 sequence reads: CASTTGTGGTEAFF. The CDR3 region has the DNA TGCGCCAGCACGACCGGGACAGGGGGGACTGAAGCTTTCTTT.

V gene TRBV18 combines with J gene TRBJ2-2; unclear D gene. Trimming left V 0 bases short and J 7 bases short, with 3 bases between. This CDR3 contains 12 residues. Germline loops: CDR1 KGHSH, CDR2 LQKENI. The CDR3 reads CASSPPGGELFF. CDR3 in DNA: TGTGCCAGCTCACCACCCGGCGGGGAGCTGTTTTTT.